This TCR beta chain appears in the sequencing data of a study of T cells in Graves' hyperthyroidism and ophthalmopathy. The CDR3 length is 15 residues. Germline lookup yields CDR1 SGDLS and CDR2 YYNGEE. J lost 11 bases, V lost 4 bases, and 11 bases had no gene match. Orbital computed tomography and thyroid ultrasound, together with serum TRAb and thyroxine and clinical symptoms, were used for diagnoses. Broader study findings: The model anticipated ophthalmopathy a median about 7.1 months pre-onset. Most thyroid clonotypes expanded above 0.001 appeared in blood too. Patients with ophthalmopathy were separated from those with stable hyperthyroidism by a 13 V-J model.

Researchers took RNA transcripts and amplified the TCR beta CDR3 regions from them. The HTBI set primed first-round TCR CDR3 RT-PCR. One entry per CDR3 protein results from TCRdb running MiXCR on the multiplex PCR reads. Found here are 500,000 to 600,000 distinct CDR3 sequences, about 43% of them singletons; the top ten hold 15% to 20%. This clonotype has a count of ten or more. Antigen unknown. Specimen: peripheral blood or thyroid tissue (not recorded which). The source is an adult woman with Graves' disease, either hyperthyroidism or ophthalmopathy (not recorded which). This chain connects TRBV9 to TRBJ1-6; TRBD1 agrees at 8 bases. The CDR3 sequence is CASSSRTGLAAPLHF. As DNA, the CDR3 is TGTGCCAGCAGCTCAAGGACAGGGCTGGCGGCACCCCTCCACTTT.